The entry that follows covers one T cell receptor beta chain sequence. Its specificity is not known. Per germline, CDR1 LNHDA and CDR2 SQIVND (reference sequence). The CDR3 covers 16 residues. The J segment lost 2 bases and the V segment lost 6 bases, leaving 11 bases of the junction unmatched. The time point was: week 23, last vaccination. The content of each vaccine dose was 300 ug of mutant IDH1 20-mer peptide, and topical imiquimod accompanied it. These data are taken from a study of a mutant IDH1 vaccine in newly diagnosed glioma. TCRdb's copy holds only in-frame clones and misses some; the assay was immunoSEQ multiplex PCR. This sample carries roughly 74,000 clones, about 82% of them seen once, and the ten largest clones take 2% to 2.5%.

Here the sequenced sample was PBMCs, taken from a glioma patient whose treatment included an IDH1 peptide vaccine. The chain links TRBV19 to TRBJ2-5; 8 bases line up with TRBD1. This clonotype was sampled from a man younger than 45 with glioma. Some clones in this sample may be carry-over from other donors' samples. In DNA, the CDR3 is TGTGCCAGTAGAGTATTGGGTGACAGGGGTCAAGAGACCCAGTACTTC. It is translated as CASRVLGDRGQETQYF.